The rows below give T cell receptor beta chains drawn from one sample of a study of T cells after yellow fever vaccination. TCRdb re-analysed the 5' RACE reads in MiXCR, keeping a single row per CDR3 protein. This sample has just under 600,000 distinct CDR3 sequences, with approximately 15% found just once. This specimen consisted of PBMCs, obtained on the day of the yellow fever booster vaccination. The receptor source for this set is a man under 40 who received the YFV17D yellow fever vaccine. CDR3s leave out the opening cysteine and the closing phenylalanine or tryptophan.

v_call	cdr3_aa
TRBV30	AWSVGRALLDTQY
TRBV24-1	ATSDASGSSYNEQF
TRBV10-2	AVRAGYGELF
TRBV5-1	ASSWGPSGQETQY
TRBV20-1	SAGRAGNEQF
TRBV28	ASSSGRNSYEQY
TRBV7-2	ASSLSTSEYNEQF
TRBV20-1	SARRLGLAGDNEQF
TRBV7-2	ASRPPGPLDTQY
TRBV5-1	ASSEAGDYNEQF
TRBV7-2	ASSLVQGGRDEQF
TRBV4-3	ASSQDLGDTEAF
TRBV7-3	ASSPQRLGDEQF
TRBV3-1	ASSPTWAYTEAF
TRBV11-2	ASSLDPGSGANVLT
TRBV5-1	ASSFAAAGSSYNEQF
TRBV3-1	ASSHLQEQF
TRBV7-2	ASSRGVINEQF
TRBV5-1	ASSLGFRAGSETQY
TRBV10-3	AIRTVGGNNEQF
TRBV5-4	ASSLSAGQGYGYT
TRBV10-1	ATLRTSGRRSSSYEQY
TRBV12-3/TRBV12-4	ASSLGGRAKNIQY
TRBV4-2	ASSPRGTIAKNIQY
TRBV7-2	ASSAAGSAGNTIY
TRBV7-2	ASSLASSLNEQF
TRBV16	ASSRLGTELYEQY
TRBV7-2	ASSLGGPGNTIY
TRBV7-2	ASSSGLGLNNEQF
TRBV20-1	SARQRGFEGNEQF
TRBV4-3	ASSKSHGETQY
TRBV25-1	ASSQGAYGYT
TRBV5-4	ASSLTGQDTQY
TRBV18	ASSPGLYYEQY
TRBV4-3	ASSQWGVGELF
TRBV27	ASSFKVGVAF
TRBV21-1	ASSKGEQGRSSPLH
TRBV30	AWRQKGQNTGELF
TRBV3-1	ASSQDRGSDTGELF
TRBV12-3/TRBV12-4	ASSFGGQGAVYT
TRBV7-9	ASSSGLAGGREETQY
TRBV7-2	ASSLTREGHEY
TRBV6-2/TRBV6-3	ASTRLAGGGAAYNEQF
TRBV25-1	ASSELLTSSVIYNEQF
TRBV7-2	ASSLVGTGGSEAF
TRBV5-1	ASSGGQGRETQY
TRBV6-5	ASSFTLASATNEQF
TRBV20-1	SVRRREGRYEQY
TRBV5-1	ASSLEGSRGGYT
TRBV5-1	ASSQPVVEQETQY
TRBV9	ASSAGGSSYNEQF